This T cell receptor (beta chain) was observed in a study of OX40 agonist ivuxolimab in advanced cancers. On the study more broadly: An anti-OX40 (CD134) antibody with agonistic activity, ivuxolimab, was administered to patients. The dose-escalation cohort had hepatocellular carcinoma, melanoma, renal cell or head and neck cancer. In three patients, partial responses were observed, one with hepatocellular carcinoma and two with cutaneous melanoma.

Germline CDR1 SGDLS, CDR2 YYNGEE. V lost 3 bases to trimming and J lost 5 bases; unmatched junction nucleotides: 8. The CDR3 has 15 residues. Sequencing was performed with immunoSEQ multiplex PCR; in TCRdb, only in-frame clones are kept and a portion is missing. The sample includes 56,000 or so clones, under 85% of them seen just once. The TCR comes from an adult with an advanced solid tumor such as melanoma, head and neck, liver or kidney cancer. Sequencing was performed on CD4+ or CD8+ T cells sorted from blood, taken in a trial of the OX40 agonist ivuxolimab. The rearrangement links TRBV9 to TRBJ2-5; TRBD1 aligns across 9 bases. CDR3 DNA sequence: TGTGCCAGCAGCGCCGGACAGGGGCATTCGGAGACCCAGTACTTC. Translated: CASSAGQGHSETQYF.